These T cell receptor beta chains were read from a single sample in a study of cytomegalovirus exposure and HLA in healthy donors. The protocol was immunoSEQ multiplex PCR, while the TCRdb copy is restricted to in-frame clones and leaves out a portion. The sample shows around 100,000 clones, approximately 60% of them seen only once. Material for sequencing was PBMCs. These receptor sequences come from a woman younger than 45 in good health and CMV-seronegative. The CDR3 runs from the conserved cysteine through the conserved F or W. The D gene is left open where the match is weak. Not all rows give a size; the values are once, few, many and, for expanded clones, a class.

D: .
V: TRBV10-3
size: .
J: TRBJ2-7
DNA: TGTGCCATCAGTGAGACGGGGGAGCAGTACTTC
CDR3: CAISETGEQYF

D: TRBD2
V: TRBV29-1
size: few
J: TRBJ2-7
DNA: TGCAGCGTTTCGACTAGCGGGAAGGGACCGACCTACGAGCAGTACTTC
CDR3: CSVSTSGKGPTYEQYF

D: TRBD2
V: TRBV7-8
size: .
J: TRBJ2-1
DNA: TGTGCCAGCAGCCCCGGACTAGCGGGATCGAGCTCCTACAATGAGCAGTTCTTC
CDR3: CASSPGLAGSSSYNEQFF

D: .
V: TRBV25-1
size: few
J: TRBJ1-2
DNA: TGTGCCAGCAGTGAAGCAAGCGCCGGCGGGTACGGCTACACCTTC
CDR3: CASSEASAGGYGYTF

D: .
V: TRBV6-5
size: .
J: TRBJ2-7
DNA: TGTGCCAGCAGTTACTCGAGGCTCCGGGCCTACGAGCAGTACTTC
CDR3: CASSYSRLRAYEQYF

D: .
V: TRBV4-3
size: .
J: TRBJ1-3
DNA: TGCGCCAGCAGCCAAGAGGGAGGGGGGCGCTCTGGAAACACCATATATTTT
CDR3: CASSQEGGGRSGNTIYF

D: TRBD1
V: TRBV9
size: .
J: TRBJ1-3
DNA: TGTGCCAGCAGCACTCGCGCAGGGGGCTCTGGAAACACCATATATTTT
CDR3: CASSTRAGGSGNTIYF

D: TRBD1
V: TRBV5-1
size: .
J: TRBJ1-5
DNA: TGCGCCAGCAGCTCAGGGGGGAACAATCAGCCCCAGCATTTT
CDR3: CASSSGGNNQPQHF

D: TRBD1
V: TRBV5-1
size: few
J: TRBJ2-3
DNA: TGCGCCAGCAGCTGGGGACAGGGGGTCGGCACAGATACGCAGTATTTT
CDR3: CASSWGQGVGTDTQYF

D: TRBD1
V: TRBV5-1
size: .
J: TRBJ1-3
DNA: TGCGCCAGCAGAGATACAGGGGGCTCTGGAAACACCATATATTTT
CDR3: CASRDTGGSGNTIYF

D: TRBD1
V: TRBV28
size: few
J: TRBJ1-4
DNA: TGTGCCAGCGGCCGGACAGGCTATAATGAAAAACTGTTTTTT
CDR3: CASGRTGYNEKLFF

D: .
V: TRBV5-1
size: .
J: TRBJ2-5
DNA: TGCGCCAGCAGCTTGTCAGAGATCCTGGGGAGCCGAAGCCCCGAGACCCAGTACTTC
CDR3: CASSLSEILGSRSPETQYF

D: TRBD1
V: TRBV6-6
size: .
J: TRBJ1-1
DNA: TGTGCCAGCATGACAACAGGGGGCAGGAACACTGAAGCTTTCTTT
CDR3: CASMTTGGRNTEAFF

D: TRBD1
V: TRBV4-1
size: .
J: TRBJ1-2
DNA: TGCGCCAGCAGCCAAGCCCTCCGAGGGGTAAGGGGGCCTAACTATGGCTACACCTTC
CDR3: CASSQALRGVRGPNYGYTF

D: TRBD1
V: TRBV11-3
size: few
J: TRBJ1-4
DNA: TGTGCCAGCAGCTTAGGAGGATGGACAGGGGGTCGTGAAAAACTGTTTTTT
CDR3: CASSLGGWTGGREKLFF

D: .
V: TRBV7-3
size: .
J: TRBJ1-2
DNA: TGTGCCAGCAGCCCCACCCCGACCACGCGGGGTGGCTACACCTTC
CDR3: CASSPTPTTRGGYTF

D: .
V: TRBV7-3
size: .
J: TRBJ2-1
DNA: TGTGCCAGCAGCTTAACTCTTAATGTGGTAGACAATGAGCAGTTCTTC
CDR3: CASSLTLNVVDNEQFF

D: TRBD1
V: TRBV4-1
size: .
J: TRBJ2-1
DNA: TGCGCCAGCAGCCACAGCATCGGGACAGGGGGAAACAATGAGCAGTTCTTC
CDR3: CASSHSIGTGGNNEQFF

D: .
V: TRBV7-2
size: .
J: TRBJ2-1
DNA: TGTGCCAGCAGCCTTTCCGGGACTGGGTCCTACAATGAGCAGTTCTTC
CDR3: CASSLSGTGSYNEQFF

D: .
V: TRBV19
size: .
J: TRBJ1-4
DNA: TGTGCCAGTAGTATTTCGAATCGGGAGACCGTCCTAGGAGCTAATGAAAAACTGTTTTTT
CDR3: CASSISNRETVLGANEKLFF

D: .
V: TRBV9
size: .
J: TRBJ1-3
DNA: TGTGCCAGTACTCAGGGGATCTCTGGAAACACCATATATTTT
CDR3: CASTQGISGNTIYF

D: TRBD1
V: TRBV4-1
size: .
J: TRBJ2-7
DNA: TGCGCCAGCAGCGATCTTACGACAGGGTCCTACGAGCAGTACTTC
CDR3: CASSDLTTGSYEQYF

D: .
V: TRBV6-1
size: .
J: TRBJ2-6
DNA: TGTGCCAGCAGTCCGAGCTCTGGGGCCAACGTCCTGACTTTC
CDR3: CASSPSSGANVLTF

D: .
V: TRBV11-1
size: .
J: TRBJ2-3
DNA: TGTGCCAGCAGCCTCCGTAGTAGCGGTCGCACAGATACGCAGTATTTT
CDR3: CASSLRSSGRTDTQYF

D: TRBD1
V: TRBV6-5
size: .
J: TRBJ2-7
DNA: TGTGCCAGCAGTCAAGGACAGGCCTACGAGCAGTACTTC
CDR3: CASSQGQAYEQYF

D: TRBD2
V: TRBV5-1
size: .
J: TRBJ2-2
DNA: TGCGCCAGCAGCCCTAGCGGGAGGGCCATCCCAAGCGGGGAGCTGTTTTTT
CDR3: CASSPSGRAIPSGELFF

D: TRBD2
V: TRBV4-3
size: .
J: TRBJ2-7
DNA: TGCGCCAGCAGCCAAGGACTAGCGGGAGTATACGAGCAGTACTTC
CDR3: CASSQGLAGVYEQYF

D: .
V: TRBV9
size: few
J: TRBJ2-3
DNA: TGTGCCAGCAGCATTTCAGGACTTAACACAGATACGCAGTATTTT
CDR3: CASSISGLNTDTQYF

D: .
V: TRBV11-2
size: few
J: TRBJ2-7
DNA: TGTGCCAGCAGCTTTGGAGGGGTATTGTACGAGCAGTACTTC
CDR3: CASSFGGVLYEQYF

D: .
V: TRBV5-1
size: .
J: TRBJ2-1
DNA: TGCGCCAGCAGCGGGGGGAGGTTATACAATGAGCAGTTCTTC
CDR3: CASSGGRLYNEQFF

D: .
V: TRBV6-5
size: .
J: TRBJ2-3
DNA: TGTGCCAGCAGTTTAAGCGGGTGGGGCACAGATACGCAGTATTTT
CDR3: CASSLSGWGTDTQYF

D: TRBD2
V: TRBV7-9
size: .
J: TRBJ2-1
DNA: TGTGCCAGCAGCGCTCGACTAGCGGGATTATCCTACAATGAGCAGTTCTTC
CDR3: CASSARLAGLSYNEQFF

D: TRBD2
V: TRBV7-8
size: .
J: TRBJ2-7
DNA: TGTGCCAGCAGCGCGACTAGCGGGAGATCCTACGAGCAGTACTTC
CDR3: CASSATSGRSYEQYF

D: TRBD2
V: TRBV2
size: few
J: TRBJ2-1
DNA: TGTGCCAGCAGTGAAAAACCCGTGGGACTAGCGGTGGACAATGAGCAGTTCTTC
CDR3: CASSEKPVGLAVDNEQFF

D: .
V: TRBV19
size: few
J: TRBJ1-5
DNA: TGTGCCAGTAGTGTTACAGGGTACCCATCTCAGCCCCAGCATTTT
CDR3: CASSVTGYPSQPQHF

D: TRBD1
V: TRBV11-1
size: .
J: TRBJ1-1
DNA: TGTGCCAGCAGCTTAACAGGGGGCCGGACTGAAGCTTTCTTT
CDR3: CASSLTGGRTEAFF

D: .
V: TRBV27
size: .
J: TRBJ2-5
DNA: TGTGCCAGCAGTTTATCGGTCGGAACAGGAAACCCAGGGGAGACCCAGTACTTC
CDR3: CASSLSVGTGNPGETQYF

D: .
V: TRBV5-5
size: .
J: TRBJ2-1
DNA: TGTGCCAGCAGCTTGGTTGGACAGCCCTACAATGAGCAGTTCTTC
CDR3: CASSLVGQPYNEQFF

D: TRBD2
V: TRBV5-1
size: once
J: TRBJ2-1
DNA: TGCGCCAGCAGCTTGAATGGCGGGGGGACCTACAATGAGCAGTTCTTC
CDR3: CASSLNGGGTYNEQFF

D: TRBD2
V: TRBV11-2
size: .
J: TRBJ2-7
DNA: TGTGCCAGCAGCTTTGATACTAGCGTCCCACCATACGAGCAGTACTTC
CDR3: CASSFDTSVPPYEQYF

D: .
V: TRBV19
size: .
J: TRBJ2-1
DNA: TGTGCCAGTAGTAGCCTGGGAGCCGATTACAATGAGCAGTTCTTC
CDR3: CASSSLGADYNEQFF

D: .
V: TRBV7-8
size: .
J: TRBJ2-1
DNA: TGTGCCAGCAGCCCGACACGGCCCCCAGCTTACAATGAGCAGTTCTTC
CDR3: CASSPTRPPAYNEQFF

D: TRBD1
V: TRBV18
size: .
J: TRBJ2-1
DNA: TGTGCCAGCTCACCACCGTTCGGGACAGGGGGCAATGAGCAGTTCTTC
CDR3: CASSPPFGTGGNEQFF

D: TRBD1
V: TRBV10-3
size: few
J: TRBJ1-4
DNA: TGTGCCATCAGTACGTCCGGGACAGGGGATGAAAAACTGTTTTTT
CDR3: CAISTSGTGDEKLFF

D: .
V: TRBV19
size: .
J: TRBJ2-2
DNA: TGTGCCAGTAGCGTTGGGGCTAGCGCGTTGAACACCGGGGAGCTGTTTTTT
CDR3: CASSVGASALNTGELFF

D: .
V: TRBV7-6
size: .
J: TRBJ2-2
DNA: TGTGCCAGCAGCCACCGGGAATCTGCGAACACCGGGGAGCTGTTTTTT
CDR3: CASSHRESANTGELFF

D: TRBD1
V: TRBV2
size: few
J: TRBJ1-2
DNA: TGTGCCGGTAATTCGCAGGGGGCTATGCATGGCTACACCTTC
CDR3: CAGNSQGAMHGYTF

D: TRBD2
V: TRBV4-3
size: .
J: TRBJ2-7
DNA: TGCGCCAGCAGCCAAGATCTAGCGGGAGGGTACGAGCAGTACTTC
CDR3: CASSQDLAGGYEQYF

D: .
V: TRBV19
size: .
J: TRBJ1-3
DNA: TGTGCCAGTATGAGGAGTTCTGGAAACACCATATATTTT
CDR3: CASMRSSGNTIYF